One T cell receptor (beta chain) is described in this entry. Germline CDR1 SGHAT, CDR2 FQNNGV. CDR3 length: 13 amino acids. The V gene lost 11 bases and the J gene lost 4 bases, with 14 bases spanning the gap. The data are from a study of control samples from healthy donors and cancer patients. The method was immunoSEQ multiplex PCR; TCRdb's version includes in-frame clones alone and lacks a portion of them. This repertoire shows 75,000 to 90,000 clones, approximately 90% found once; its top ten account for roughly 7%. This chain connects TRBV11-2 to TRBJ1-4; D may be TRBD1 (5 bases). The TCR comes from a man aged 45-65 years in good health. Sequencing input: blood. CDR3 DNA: TGTGCCTCCGGGACCGGGTTTAATGAAAAACTGTTTTTT. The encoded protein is CASGTGFNEKLFF.